This T cell receptor beta chain originates from a study of cytomegalovirus exposure and HLA in healthy donors. Notes on the study in general: Some public TCRs appeared in many individuals, while most sequences were rare. Investigators reported under 200 TCR beta chains as tied to cytomegalovirus. Testing in vitro showed a few CMV-associated chains specific for CMV antigens. Cytomegalovirus status was reportedly diagnosed by the classifier with high sensitivity and specificity.

The CDR3 has 15 residues. Germline assignment: CDR1 SGHRS and CDR2 YFSETQ. V was clipped by 0 bases and J by 6 bases; unmatched bases: 7. This table comes from immunoSEQ multiplex PCR, and its TCRdb copy is limited to in-frame clones, with some not included. The data contain 70,000 to 75,000 clones, approximately 94% of them singletons. Points on this clone: Antigen unknown.

The chain recombines TRBV5-1 with TRBJ1-1, with 8 bases lining up with TRBD1. Sequencing used PBMCs. This clonotype was obtained from a young man in good health and CMV-seropositive. For the CDR3, the DNA is TGCGCCAGCAGCTTGGTGCAGGGGGCAACCGCTGAAGCTTTCTTT. This translates into CASSLVQGATAEAFF.